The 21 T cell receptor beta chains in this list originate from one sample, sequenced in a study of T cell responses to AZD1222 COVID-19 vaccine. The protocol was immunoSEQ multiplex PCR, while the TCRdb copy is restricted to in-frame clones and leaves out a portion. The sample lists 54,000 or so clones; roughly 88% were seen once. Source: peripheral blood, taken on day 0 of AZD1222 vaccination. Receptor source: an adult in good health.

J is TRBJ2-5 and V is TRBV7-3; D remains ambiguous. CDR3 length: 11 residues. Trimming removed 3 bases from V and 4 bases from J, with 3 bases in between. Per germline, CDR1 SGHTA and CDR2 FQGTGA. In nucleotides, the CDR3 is TGTGCCAGCAGCTTCCGAGAGACCCAGTACTTC. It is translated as CASSFRETQYF.

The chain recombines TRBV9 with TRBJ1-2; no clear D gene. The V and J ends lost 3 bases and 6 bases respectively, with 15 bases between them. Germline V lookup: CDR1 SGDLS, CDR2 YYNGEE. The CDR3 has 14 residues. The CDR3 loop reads CASSEGGEENGYTF. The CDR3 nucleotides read TGTGCCAGCAGCGAGGGTGGGGAGGAGAATGGCTACACCTTC.

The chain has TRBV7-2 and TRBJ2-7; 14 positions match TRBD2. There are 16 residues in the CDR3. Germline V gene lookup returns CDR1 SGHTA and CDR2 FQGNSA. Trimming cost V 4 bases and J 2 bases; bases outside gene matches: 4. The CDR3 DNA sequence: TGTGCCAGCAGCTCGCCGACTAGCGGGAGGGCCTACGAGCAGTACTTC. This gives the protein CASSSPTSGRAYEQYF.

Here the CDR3 reads CASSLAPAGGRTEQYF. Written as DNA, the CDR3 is TGTGCCAGCAGCTTAGCCCCAGCGGGAGGGAGAACCGAGCAGTACTTC. The rearrangement links TRBV7-2 to TRBJ2-7; 10 bases align to TRBD2. The trim removed 0 bases at V and 6 bases at J, leaving 8 bases unmatched. Per the germline V gene, CDR1 is SGHTA and CDR2 is FQGNSA. The CDR3 spans 16 residues.

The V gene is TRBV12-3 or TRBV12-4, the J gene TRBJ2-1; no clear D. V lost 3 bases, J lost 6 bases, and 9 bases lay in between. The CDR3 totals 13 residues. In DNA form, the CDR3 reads TGTGCCAGCAGTTTGACGAGCTTCAATGAGCAGTTCTTC. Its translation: CASSLTSFNEQFF.

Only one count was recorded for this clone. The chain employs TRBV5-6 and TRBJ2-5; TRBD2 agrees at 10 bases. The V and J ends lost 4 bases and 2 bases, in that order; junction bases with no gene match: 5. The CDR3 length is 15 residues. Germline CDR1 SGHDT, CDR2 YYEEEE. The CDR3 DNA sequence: TGTGCCAGCAGCCCGGGACTAGCGAGGCAAGAGACCCAGTACTTC. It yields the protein CASSPGLARQETQYF.

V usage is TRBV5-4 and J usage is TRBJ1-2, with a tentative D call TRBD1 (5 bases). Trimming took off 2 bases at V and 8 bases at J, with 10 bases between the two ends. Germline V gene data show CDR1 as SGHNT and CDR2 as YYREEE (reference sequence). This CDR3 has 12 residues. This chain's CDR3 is CASSFTGGGYTF. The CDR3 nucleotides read TGTGCCAGCAGCTTTACCGGGGGGGGCTACACCTTC.

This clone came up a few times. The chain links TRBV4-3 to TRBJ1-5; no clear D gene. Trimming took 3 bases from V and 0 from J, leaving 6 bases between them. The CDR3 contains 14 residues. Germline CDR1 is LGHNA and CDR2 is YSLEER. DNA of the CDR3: TGCGCCAGCAGCCAGGAACTTAGCAATCAGCCCCAGCATTTT. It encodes CASSQELSNQPQHF.

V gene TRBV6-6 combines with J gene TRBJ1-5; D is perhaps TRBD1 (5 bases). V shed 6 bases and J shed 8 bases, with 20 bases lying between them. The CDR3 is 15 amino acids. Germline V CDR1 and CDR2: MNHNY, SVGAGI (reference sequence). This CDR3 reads CASSPPGTGGEPQHF. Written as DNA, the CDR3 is TGTGCCAGCAGCCCCCCCGGGACGGGGGGTGAGCCCCAGCATTTT.

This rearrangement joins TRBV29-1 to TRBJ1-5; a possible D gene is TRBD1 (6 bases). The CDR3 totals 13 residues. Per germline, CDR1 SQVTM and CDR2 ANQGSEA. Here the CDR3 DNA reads TGCAGTCGGGGGAGGGGGGGCAATCAGCCCCAGCATTTT. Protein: CSRGRGGNQPQHF.

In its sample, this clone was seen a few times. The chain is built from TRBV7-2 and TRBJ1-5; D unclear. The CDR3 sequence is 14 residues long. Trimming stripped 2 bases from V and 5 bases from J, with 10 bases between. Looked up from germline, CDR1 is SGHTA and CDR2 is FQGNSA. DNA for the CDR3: TGTGCCAGCAGCTTAATGCCAGAGTATCAGCCCCAGCATTTT. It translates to CASSLMPEYQPQHF.

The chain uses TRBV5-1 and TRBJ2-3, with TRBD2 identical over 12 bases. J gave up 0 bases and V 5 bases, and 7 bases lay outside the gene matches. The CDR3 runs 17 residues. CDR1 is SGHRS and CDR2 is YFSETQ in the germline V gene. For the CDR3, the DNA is TGCGCCAGCAGACTTTGGACTAGCGGGATGAGCACAGATACGCAGTATTTT. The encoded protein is CASRLWTSGMSTDTQYF.

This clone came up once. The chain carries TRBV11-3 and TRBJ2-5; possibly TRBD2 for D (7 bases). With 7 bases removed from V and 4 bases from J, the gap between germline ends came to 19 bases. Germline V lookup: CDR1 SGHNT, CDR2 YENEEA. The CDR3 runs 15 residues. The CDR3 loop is CASTQPGGAGETQYF. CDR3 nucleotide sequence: TGTGCCAGCACCCAGCCGGGGGGCGCAGGAGAGACCCAGTACTTC.

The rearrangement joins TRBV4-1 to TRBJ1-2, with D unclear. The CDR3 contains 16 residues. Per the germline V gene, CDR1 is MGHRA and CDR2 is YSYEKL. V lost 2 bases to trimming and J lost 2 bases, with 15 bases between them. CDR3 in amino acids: CASSQPGTTRNYGYTF. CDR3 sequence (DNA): TGCGCCAGCAGCCAACCCGGAACAACCCGAAACTATGGCTACACCTTC.

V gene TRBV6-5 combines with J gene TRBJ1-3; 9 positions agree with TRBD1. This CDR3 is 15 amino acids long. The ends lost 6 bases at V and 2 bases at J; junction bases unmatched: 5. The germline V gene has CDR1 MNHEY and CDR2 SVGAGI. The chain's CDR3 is CASRSRQGAGNTIYF. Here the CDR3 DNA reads TGTGCCAGCAGATCAAGACAGGGGGCTGGAAACACCATATATTTT.

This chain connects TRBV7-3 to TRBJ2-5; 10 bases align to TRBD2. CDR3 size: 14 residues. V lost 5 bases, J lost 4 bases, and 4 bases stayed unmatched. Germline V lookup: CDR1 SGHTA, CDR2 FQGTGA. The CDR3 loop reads CASSASGRGETQYF. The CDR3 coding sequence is TGTGCCAGCAGCGCCAGCGGGAGGGGAGAGACCCAGTACTTC.

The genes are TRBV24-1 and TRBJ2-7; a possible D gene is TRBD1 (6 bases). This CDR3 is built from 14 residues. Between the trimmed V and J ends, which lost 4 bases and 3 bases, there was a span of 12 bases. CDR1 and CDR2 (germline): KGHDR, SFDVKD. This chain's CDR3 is CATSEQRQVYEQYF. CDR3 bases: TGTGCCACCAGTGAACAACGACAGGTCTACGAGCAGTACTTC.

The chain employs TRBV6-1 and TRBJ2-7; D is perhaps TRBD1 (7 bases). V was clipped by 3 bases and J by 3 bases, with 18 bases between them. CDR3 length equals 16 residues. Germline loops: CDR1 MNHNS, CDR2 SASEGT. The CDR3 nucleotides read TGTGCCAGCAGTGAGCGACAGGGAGGTCCAATCTACGAGCAGTACTTC. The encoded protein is CASSERQGGPIYEQYF.

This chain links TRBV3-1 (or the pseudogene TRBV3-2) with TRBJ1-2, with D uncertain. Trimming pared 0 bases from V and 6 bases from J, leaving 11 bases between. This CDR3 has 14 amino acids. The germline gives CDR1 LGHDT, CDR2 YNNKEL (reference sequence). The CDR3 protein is CASSQDVGINGYTF. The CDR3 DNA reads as TGTGCCAGCAGCCAAGATGTGGGCATCAATGGCTACACCTTC.

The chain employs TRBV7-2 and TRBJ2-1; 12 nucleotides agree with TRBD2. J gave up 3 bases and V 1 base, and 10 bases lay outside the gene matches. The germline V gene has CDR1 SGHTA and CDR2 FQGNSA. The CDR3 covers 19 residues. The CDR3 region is CASSLVGLAGPNNYNEQFF. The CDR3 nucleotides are TGTGCCAGCAGCTTAGTTGGACTAGCGGGGCCGAACAACTACAATGAGCAGTTCTTC.

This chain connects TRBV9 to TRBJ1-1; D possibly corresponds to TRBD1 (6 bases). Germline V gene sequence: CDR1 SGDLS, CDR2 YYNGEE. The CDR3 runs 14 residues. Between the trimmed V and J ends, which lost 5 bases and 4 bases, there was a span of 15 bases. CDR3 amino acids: CASRDGGPGTEAFF. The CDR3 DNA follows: TGTGCCAGCAGGGATGGGGGGCCCGGCACTGAAGCTTTCTTT.